In this sample, the clone carrying this T cell receptor (beta chain) turned up many times. Its antigen is unidentified. The CDR3 is 15 residues long. Germline V gives CDR1 LGHDT, CDR2 YNNKEL (reference sequence). Trimming pared 0 bases from V and 8 bases from J, leaving 16 bases between. This sample is drawn from a study of neurological immune-mediated disorders. General observations from the study: The absence of shared CDR3 amino acid sequences among expanded clones across subjects suggests private repertoires in all groups.

Sequencing runs each yielded over 170 million TCR-beta sequences from 15-18 subjects. TCRdb reprocessed the 5' RACE reads via MiXCR and lists one record per CDR3 protein. The repertoire holds about 41,000 distinct CDR3 sequences, roughly 12% seen once, with 1.3% in the top ten. The unsorted libraries were made from 2 million PBMCs kept at -80 C. Sequenced: PBMCs. This receptor was identified in a female donor in good health. The chain has TRBV3-1 and TRBJ1-2; a possible D gene is TRBD1 (5 bases). The CDR3 DNA reads as TGTGCCAGCAGCCAAGAGGACCAGGGAATAGGGGGCTACACCTTC. Protein sequence: CASSQEDQGIGGYTF.